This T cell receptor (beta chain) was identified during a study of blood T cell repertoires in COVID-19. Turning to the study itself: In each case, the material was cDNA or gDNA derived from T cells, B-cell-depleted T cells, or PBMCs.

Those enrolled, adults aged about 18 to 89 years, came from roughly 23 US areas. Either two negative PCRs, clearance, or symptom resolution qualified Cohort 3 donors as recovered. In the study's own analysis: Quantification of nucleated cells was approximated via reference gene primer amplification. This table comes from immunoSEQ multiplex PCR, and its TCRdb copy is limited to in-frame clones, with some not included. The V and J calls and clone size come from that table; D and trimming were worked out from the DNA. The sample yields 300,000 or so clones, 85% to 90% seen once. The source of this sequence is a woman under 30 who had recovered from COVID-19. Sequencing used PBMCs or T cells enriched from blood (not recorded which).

DNA for the CDR3: TGCGCCAGCAGCTCATTATCCGGGGGAGATACGCAGTATTTT. Its protein is CASSSLSGGDTQYF. The chain carries TRBV4-1 and TRBJ2-3; maybe TRBD2 (6 bases). The V and J ends lost 5 bases and 5 bases respectively, with 14 bases between them. Germline lookup yields CDR1 MGHRA and CDR2 YSYEKL. This CDR3 region has 14 residues.